The 4 T cell receptor beta chains below were found in one sample sequenced in a study of CD8 T cells in ankylosing spondylitis. TCRdb passed the 5' RACE reads through MiXCR, listing each CDR3 protein once. Found here are 380,000 or so distinct CDR3 sequences, roughly 20% of them singletons; the top ten hold under 15%. The sequencing sample was made of blood, either unsorted or a sorted T cell fraction (not recorded which). The receptors derive from a male donor with ankylosing spondylitis or in good health (not recorded which).

The chain employs TRBV7-2 and TRBJ2-1; D is perhaps TRBD2 (5 bases). V lost 2 bases and J lost 7, with 15 bases in between. Germline CDR1 and CDR2: SGHTA and FQGNSA. The CDR3 length is 15 residues. CDR3 nucleotide sequence: TGTGCCAGCAGCTTAAGCGGCCTAGTTGGTAATGAGCAGTTCTTC. Translated, it gives CASSLSGLVGNEQFF.

This clonotype has just a few counts. The chain recombines TRBV29-1 with TRBJ2-1; either TRBD1 or TRBD2 may fit D (5 bases each). The V end was cut by 8 bases, the J end by 2 bases, with 19 bases between. This CDR3 spans 15 amino acids. Germline V gives CDR1 SQVTM, CDR2 ANQGSEA. Written as DNA, the CDR3 is TGCAGCACCCGGGGCGGCAGTTCAACCTACAATGAGCAGTTCTTC. Translating gives CSTRGGSSTYNEQFF.

The chain is built from TRBV6-1 and TRBJ1-1, with 7 bases identical to TRBD1. Per germline, CDR1 MNHNS and CDR2 SASEGT. The ends lost 8 bases at V and 0 bases at J; junction bases unmatched: 9. The CDR3 runs to 15 residues. The CDR3 reads CASVDRVKMNTEAFF. Here the CDR3 DNA reads TGTGCCAGCGTAGACAGGGTAAAGATGAACACTGAAGCTTTCTTT.

This clonotype was seen ten or more times. The chain is built from TRBV11-2 and TRBJ2-7; the D gene is possibly TRBD1 (6 bases). CDR3 length: 16 residues. V lost 1 base and J 0 bases, leaving 13 bases between the germline ends. Germline V lookup: CDR1 SGHAT, CDR2 FQNNGV. CDR3 protein: CASSLAGQTSSYEQYF. The CDR3 nucleotides read TGTGCCAGCAGCTTAGCGGGACAAACAAGCTCCTACGAGCAGTACTTC.